Listed below are T cell receptor beta chains from one sample, sequenced in a study of graft-versus-host responses after intestinal transplantation. Produced via immunoSEQ multiplex PCR; TCRdb's table is partial and in-frame only. The repertoire holds about 29,000 clones, with about 80% as singletons. The specimen comprised ileum tissue, sampled 98 days after intestinal transplantation. The receptors come from a human patient who received an intestinal transplant, so some T cells may come from the graft donor. The conserved cysteine and the conserved F or W are not part of the CDR3 here. Fields, in order: CDR3 protein, J gene, V gene.

AILGPRPTGYGYT | TRBJ1-2 | TRBV6-1
ASSPNNRGVYEQY | TRBJ2-7 | TRBV27
ASRDSGLAGDEQF | TRBJ2-1 | TRBV6-5
ASSPLTGGVSNQPQH | TRBJ1-5 | TRBV19
ASSEEGTKNIQY | TRBJ2-4 | TRBV2
ASSEFTDSPLH | TRBJ1-6 | TRBV6-5
ASSVGALYGYT | TRBJ1-2 | TRBV9
ASRPGLLDEQF | TRBJ2-1 | TRBV9
ASSPEIMF | TRBJ1-2 | TRBV23-1
AWKKGDSSFSSYEQY | TRBJ2-7 | TRBV30
AISVGAWDTEAF | TRBJ1-1 | TRBV10-3
ASRPQNTEAF | TRBJ1-1 | TRBV7-9
ASSENSQSSYNEQF | TRBJ2-1 | TRBV2
ASRPSGVGEQF | TRBJ2-1 | TRBV6-1
ASSSSTSGHYEQY | TRBJ2-7 | TRBV6-5
ASSLDLNTEAF | TRBJ1-1 | TRBV7-9
ASRPTGATYGYT | TRBJ1-2 | TRBV4-1
ASSEGAQPPDTQY | TRBJ2-3 | TRBV2
ASNPGSSGYT | TRBJ1-2 | TRBV19
ASSRPGQGAFYEQY | . | TRBV4-1
ASSQASWTGLEKLF | TRBJ1-4 | TRBV7-9
ASSPSGQETQY | TRBJ2-5 | TRBV7-3
ASSLDRGQAETQY | TRBJ2-5 | TRBV7-7
ASSLNQGLASYNEQF | TRBJ2-1 | TRBV27
ASSFWTGDQEQEGDGELF | TRBJ2-2 | TRBV13
ASSQTGGANTEAF | TRBJ1-1 | TRBV6-5
ASSFRGWVTEAF | TRBJ1-1 | TRBV5-6
ASWPGQGTDTQY | TRBJ2-3 | TRBV2